The clone carrying this T cell receptor beta chain turned up a few times. Its antigen is as yet unknown. Germline CDR1 reads KGHSH; CDR2 reads LQKENI. This CDR3 has 14 amino acids. Trimming removed 1 base at V and 0 bases at J, with 6 bases between. The data were taken from a study of Graves' ophthalmopathy and Graves' hyperthyroidism. CDR3 regions of TCR beta were amplified from RNA transcripts. RT-PCR in the first round used HTBI primers; a second-round multiplex PCR followed. From the multiplex PCR reads, TCRdb called clonotypes with MiXCR, one entry per CDR3 protein. Among approximately 1.2 million distinct CDR3 sequences, about 36% were seen once, and the ten largest hold roughly 11%. General study findings and limits: Sensitivity reached around 88% and specificity roughly 82% for a 13-signature model separating ophthalmopathy from stable hyperthyroidism.

Other autoimmune diseases, uncontrolled infections, pregnancy and lactation each led to patient exclusion. This chain links TRBV18 with TRBJ2-5; D unclear. This receptor was taken from an adult man with Graves' hyperthyroidism. Sequences were obtained from peripheral blood or thyroid tissue (not recorded which). CDR3 protein: CASSPLAYQETQYF. As DNA, the CDR3 is TGTGCCAGCTCACCACTTGCATACCAAGAGACCCAGTACTTC.